These 20 T cell receptor beta chains were sequenced from one sample in a study of Ad26.COV2.S vaccination and SARS-CoV-2 variants. Only in-frame clones appear in the TCRdb table, and some are missing; sequencing was by immunoSEQ multiplex PCR. The sample shows about 410,000 clones, about 90% of them seen only once. Documented treatment: 15 to 20 received Ad26.COV2.S at low or high dose, single or two shots; several received placebo; per-sample allocation not given. Sampling occurred on day 63 after the first vaccine or placebo injection. The source was peripheral blood, collected in a trial of Ad26.COV2.S vaccine versus placebo. Source of these receptors: a person aged 18-65 years who received the Ad26.COV2.S COVID-19 vaccine or a placebo.

In this sample, this clone turned up once. The chain carries TRBV10-2 and TRBJ2-3, with 10 bases aligning to TRBD2. V shed 6 bases and J 7 bases; nucleotides not matched to a gene: 7. In germline, CDR1 is WSHSY, CDR2 SAAADI. This CDR3 region has 14 residues. The CDR3 nucleotides read TGCGCCAGCAGGCCGGGACTAGCGATAAATACGCAGTATTTT. Its protein product is CASRPGLAINTQYF.

This rearrangement joins TRBV27 to TRBJ1-6, with D tentatively TRBD1 (5 bases). This CDR3 is 12 amino acids long. V shed 3 bases and J shed 13 bases, with 10 bases lying between them. Germline assignment: CDR1 MNHEY and CDR2 SMNVEV (reference sequence). In DNA, the CDR3 is TGTGCCAGCAGTTTTCAGGGAACGCCCCTCCACTTT. Protein: CASSFQGTPLHF.

This clone was seen a few times. The chain joins TRBV27 to TRBJ2-7; possible D gene TRBD2, 6 bases. CDR3 length: 13 amino acids. From germline, CDR1 is MNHEY and CDR2 SMNVEV (reference sequence). V lost 3 bases to trimming and J lost 0 bases, with 6 bases between them. CDR3 protein: CASSLGGSYEQYF. CDR3 sequence (DNA): TGTGCCAGCAGTTTGGGGGGCTCCTACGAGCAGTACTTC.

This sequence joins TRBV5-1 and TRBJ1-3; D call uncertain. Trimming removed 0 bases from V and 4 bases from J, with 5 bases in between. Germline V CDR1 and CDR2: SGHRS, YFSETQ. The CDR3 is 13 amino acids. The CDR3: CASSLDYGNTIYF. The DNA for the CDR3 is TGCGCCAGCAGCTTGGACTACGGAAACACCATATATTTT. Filled out from reference TRBV5-1 and TRBJ1-3, the complete variable domain reads KAGVTQTPRYLIKTRGQQVTLSCSPISGHRSVSWYQQTPGQGLQFLFEYFSETQRNKGNFPGRFSGRQFSNSRSEMNVSTLELGDSALYLCASSLDYGNTIYFGEGSWLTVV.

This clone has only one observation. Other nucleotide sequences from this sample produce the same CDR3. The chain links TRBV29-1 to TRBJ1-1, with 8 bases matching TRBD1. V trimming: 3 bases; J trimming: 4 bases; junction bases outside the gene matches: 4. Germline lookup yields CDR1 SQVTM and CDR2 ANQGSEA. This CDR3 comprises 13 residues. CDR3 region: CSVDTGGFTEAFF. CDR3 in DNA: TGCAGCGTTGATACAGGGGGTTTCACTGAAGCTTTCTTT.

This chain connects TRBV4-3 to TRBJ1-1; D possibly corresponds to TRBD1 (5 bases). The CDR3 is 15 amino acids. Trimming shortened V by 2 bases and J by 0 bases, and 10 bases separated the two germline ends. Per the germline V gene, CDR1 is LGHNA and CDR2 is YSLEER. CDR3 bases: TGCGCCAGCAGCCAAAGACAGTCCATGAACACTGAAGCTTTCTTT. Translated: CASSQRQSMNTEAFF.

The count of this clone is one. The chain couples TRBV6-9 to TRBJ2-1; D unclear. Trimming removed 2 bases at V and 15 bases at J, with 5 bases between. Germline V gene sequence: CDR1 MNHGY, CDR2 SVAAGI. CDR3 size: 9 residues. The CDR3 DNA is TGTGCCAGCAGTTATGTCCCGTTCTTC. Translation: CASSYVPFF.

The chain links TRBV3-1 (or the pseudogene TRBV3-2) to TRBJ1-3; TRBD1 might be the D (5 bases). The CDR3 sequence is 19 residues long. V was cut by 0 bases and J by 5 bases, with 23 bases left in between. The germline V gene has CDR1 LGHDT and CDR2 YNNKEL (reference sequence). This CDR3 is CASSQEFVTGRTPRNTIYF. The CDR3 region has the DNA TGTGCCAGCAGCCAAGAGTTTGTTACAGGCCGAACCCCTAGAAACACCATATATTTT.

This rearrangement joins TRBV7-2 to TRBJ2-5; D remains unclear. This CDR3 spans 14 amino acids. CDR1 SGHTA and CDR2 FQGNSA come from the germline V gene. Trimming stripped 4 bases from V and 7 bases from J, with 16 bases between. This chain's CDR3 is CASSSSFLFGTQYF. The CDR3, as DNA: TGTGCCAGCAGCTCGTCGTTCCTTTTTGGGACCCAGTACTTC.

This sequence joins TRBV15 and TRBJ2-5; D possibly corresponds to TRBD1 (6 bases). This CDR3 comprises 17 residues. CDR1 and CDR2 (germline): LNHNV, YYDKDF (reference sequence). Trimming left V 3 bases short and J 2 bases short, with 19 bases between. The CDR3 loop reads CATSSSSIGDRQETQYF. CDR3 coding DNA: TGTGCCACCAGCAGTAGTTCTATCGGAGACAGGCAAGAGACCCAGTACTTC.

The chain recombines TRBV4-3 with TRBJ2-2; D ambiguous. The CDR3 spans 15 residues. CDR1 and CDR2 from the germline V gene are LGHNA and YSLEER. V shed 1 base and J shed 2 bases, with 8 bases lying between them. The CDR3 spells CASSQGVPNTGELFF. CDR3 coding DNA: TGCGCCAGCAGCCAAGGGGTCCCAAACACCGGGGAGCTGTTTTTT.

The gene calls are TRBV24-1 and TRBJ2-1; 7 nucleotides align to TRBD2. Germline CDR1 KGHDR, CDR2 SFDVKD. The V segment lost 6 bases and the J segment 6 bases; nucleotides outside the gene matches: 7. CDR3 size: 14 residues. CDR3 loop: CATSHRLAANEQFF. The CDR3 nucleotides read TGTGCCACCAGTCATCGGCTAGCGGCCAATGAGCAGTTCTTC.

The DNA of the CDR3 is TGCGCCAGCAGTCTAGAAGGGGATAACTATGGCTACACCTTC. This gives the protein CASSLEGDNYGYTF. This chain uses TRBV4-1 with TRBJ1-2, with D maybe TRBD1 (5 bases). Germline CDR1 MGHRA, CDR2 YSYEKL. V lost 6 bases and J lost 1, with 12 bases in between. The CDR3 sequence is 14 residues long.

The chain is built from TRBV28 and TRBJ1-1; D is unclear. The germline V gene has CDR1 MDHEN and CDR2 SYDVKM. V lost 5 bases and J 4 bases, leaving 5 bases between the germline ends. This CDR3 has 11 amino acids. The CDR3 here is CASSPSTEAFF. CDR3 bases: TGTGCCAGCAGTCCCTCCACTGAAGCTTTCTTT.

The J gene is TRBJ1-2, the V gene TRBV12-3 or TRBV12-4, with 8 bases fitting TRBD1. The V segment lost 4 bases and the J segment 8 bases; nucleotides outside the gene matches: 6. This CDR3 is built from 13 residues. CDR3: CASSSPNRGGYTF. The DNA for the CDR3 is TGTGCCAGCAGTTCCCCCAACAGGGGGGGCTACACCTTC.

The chain has TRBV5-4 and TRBJ2-1; TRBD2 matches at 14 bases. The junction had 4 bases not matched to a gene; V was cut back by 2 bases and J by 9 bases. Germline V gene data show CDR1 as SGHNT and CDR2 as YYREEE (reference sequence). The CDR3 spans 15 residues. CDR3 sequence: CASSFRLAGGREQFF. CDR3 nucleotides: TGTGCCAGCAGCTTTAGACTAGCGGGAGGGCGTGAGCAGTTCTTC.

V is TRBV27 and J is TRBJ1-5; D might be TRBD1 (6 bases). The CDR3 covers 14 residues. The V gene lost 0 bases and the J gene lost 7 bases, with 10 bases spanning the gap. The germline V gene encodes CDR1 MNHEY and CDR2 SMNVEV (reference sequence). The CDR3 DNA is TGTGCCAGCAGTTTATCTGCAGGGGTCCAGCCCCAGCATTTT. This sequence encodes CASSLSAGVQPQHF.

The chain has TRBV11-2 and TRBJ1-2; the match to TRBD1 covers 8 bases. This CDR3 spans 16 amino acids. Per germline, CDR1 SGHAT and CDR2 FQNNGV. The V segment lost 6 bases and the J segment 1 base; nucleotides outside the gene matches: 10. CDR3 region: CASSYNRDRNNYGYTF. The DNA for the CDR3 is TGTGCCAGCAGTTACAACCGGGACAGGAATAACTATGGCTACACCTTC.

This chain uses TRBV19 with TRBJ2-7, with 8 bases that match TRBD1. The CDR3 loop spans 15 amino acids. CDR1 and CDR2 (germline): LNHDA, SQIVND (reference sequence). V lost 4 bases and J lost 0; bases outside the gene matches: 5. CDR3 sequence reads: CASSTGQAHSYEQYF. Here the CDR3 DNA reads TGTGCCAGTAGTACGGGACAGGCACACTCCTACGAGCAGTACTTC.

This chain connects TRBV9 to TRBJ2-2, with 8 nucleotides matching TRBD2. V lost 4 bases to trimming and J lost 4 bases; unmatched junction nucleotides: 12. Germline CDR1 and CDR2: SGDLS and YYNGEE. This CDR3 is built from 17 residues. The CDR3 region is CASSPQTRGGVTGELFF. DNA for the CDR3: TGTGCCAGCAGCCCCCAGACCCGGGGGGGCGTCACCGGGGAGCTGTTTTTT. The complete variable domain, with remaining parts taken from reference TRBV9 and TRBJ2-2, reads DSGVTQTPKHLITATGQRVTLRCSPRSGDLSVYWYQQSLDQGLQFLIQYYNGEERAKGNILERFSAQQFPDLHSELNLSSLELGDSALYFCASSPQTRGGVTGELFFGEGSRLTVL.